These 18 T cell receptor beta chains originate from one sample sequenced in a study of vaccination and CD4 T cells after COVID-19. These receptors are not linked to any known antigen. Researchers used the Oncomine TCR Beta short-read assay to sequence DNA from cultured CD4+ T cells. In TCRdb, the PCR reads were re-called with MiXCR into one record per CDR3 protein. This sample has about 12,000 distinct CDR3 sequences; around 60% occur once, and the top ten carry 13% to 15%. This sample's treatment: roughly ten-day PBMC culture with coronavirus spike peptide pools or control peptides (ViraFEST assay). Sequenced sample: CD4+ T cells from blood, cultured in vitro. These receptors all stem from a human donor who had recovered from COVID-19.

The chain is built from TRBV27 and TRBJ2-3, with D perhaps TRBD2 (6 bases). CDR3 length: 17 amino acids. Germline V lookup: CDR1 MNHEY, CDR2 SMNVEV (reference sequence). V gave up 6 bases and J gave up 1 base, with 20 bases separating them. The CDR3 reads CASRSVSRRAGTDTQYF. The CDR3 DNA reads TGTGCCAGCAGATCAGTTTCGCGGAGGGCGGGCACAGATACGCAGTATTTT.

As DNA, the CDR3 is TGTGCCAGTAGTATCGGGACAGGGAATTCACCCCTCCACTTT. This sequence encodes CASSIGTGNSPLHF. The chain links TRBV19 to TRBJ1-6; the match to TRBD1 covers 9 bases. V lost 3 bases to trimming and J lost 7 bases; unmatched junction nucleotides: 1. CDR1 is LNHDA, CDR2 SQIVND, per germline (reference sequence). The CDR3 length is 14 residues.

This chain links TRBV7-9 with TRBJ1-5; D gene ambiguous. The germline gives CDR1 SEHNR, CDR2 FQNEAQ (reference sequence). V was pared by 0 bases and J by 2 bases, with 8 bases between. The CDR3 spans 15 residues. CDR3 loop: CASSLAPGGNQPQHF. For the CDR3, the DNA is TGTGCCAGCAGCTTAGCTCCTGGGGGCAATCAGCCCCAGCATTTT.

The chain links TRBV7-8 to TRBJ1-5; D gene unclear. CDR3 size: 13 residues. V was pared by 8 bases and J by 7 bases, with 15 bases between. The germline gives CDR1 SGHVS, CDR2 FQNEAQ. The CDR3: CASSSHSSQPQHF. DNA of the CDR3: TGTGCCAGCTCATCCCATAGTAGCCAGCCCCAGCATTTT.

V is TRBV24-1 and J is TRBJ1-5; 10 nucleotides agree with TRBD1. This CDR3 has 17 residues. CDR1 is KGHDR, CDR2 SFDVKD, per germline. Germline trimming cut 3 bases from V and 2 bases from J; bases unmatched to any gene: 6. The CDR3 DNA follows: TGTGCCACCAGTGATAGCACCGGGACAGGGGGCAATCAGCCCCAGCATTTT. Translating gives CATSDSTGTGGNQPQHF.

This clonotype has just one count. The rearrangement joins TRBV28 to TRBJ2-1, with 8 positions matching TRBD2. This CDR3 spans 18 amino acids. Germline V gives CDR1 MDHEN, CDR2 SYDVKM. The junction had 12 bases not matched to a gene; V was cut back by 4 bases and J by 1 base. The CDR3 region has the DNA TGTGCCAGCAGTTCGTTGGTAGCGGGATACGGGTCCTACAATGAGCAGTTCTTC. Translated: CASSSLVAGYGSYNEQFF.

The gene calls are TRBV7-9 and TRBJ2-5; D remains ambiguous. Trimming left V 2 bases short and J 2 bases short, with 6 bases between. From germline, CDR1 is SEHNR and CDR2 FQNEAQ (reference sequence). The CDR3 is 13 amino acids. The CDR3 nucleotides are TGTGCCAGCAGCTTATTTCCGCAAGAGACCCAGTACTTC. Translating gives CASSLFPQETQYF.

This rearrangement joins TRBV7-2 to TRBJ1-4; D is uncertain. The CDR3 consists of 13 residues. Germline lookup yields CDR1 SGHTA and CDR2 FQGNSA. The V and J ends lost 5 bases and 8 bases respectively, with 12 bases between them. The CDR3, as DNA: TGTGCCAGCAGCCCGAGACTTGGGGAAAAACTGTTTTTT. Translated, it gives CASSPRLGEKLFF.

In nucleotides, the CDR3 is TGCAGCGTTAACAGTGGGGGGGAGACCCAGTACTTC. This translates into CSVNSGGETQYF. The genes are TRBV29-1 and TRBJ2-5, with D perhaps matching TRBD2 (6 bases). Germline-derived CDR1 and CDR2 are SQVTM and ANQGSEA. CDR3 length: 12 amino acids. The V end lost 5 bases, the J end lost 5 bases, and 12 bases lay between the germline ends.

The chain is built from TRBV12-3 or TRBV12-4 and TRBJ1-5; D might be TRBD1 (6 bases). V was clipped by 6 bases and J by 11 bases, with 14 bases between them. The CDR3 runs 12 residues. The CDR3 spells CASSRPGAAQHF. As DNA, the CDR3 is TGTGCCAGCAGCCGACCGGGGGCGGCCCAGCATTTT.

This chain connects TRBV11-3 to TRBJ2-1; 7 bases line up with TRBD1. Germline lookup yields CDR1 SGHNT and CDR2 YENEEA. The CDR3 is 13 residues long. Losses at the gene ends were 5 bases for V and 5 bases for J; bases not matched to a gene: 3. Here the CDR3 DNA reads TGTGCCAGCAGCCCGACAGGGAACAATGAGCAGTTCTTC. Translating gives CASSPTGNNEQFF.

The V and J genes are TRBV20-1 and TRBJ1-2; D perhaps matches TRBD1 (6 bases). CDR3 length: 14 amino acids. The germline CDR1 and CDR2 sequences are DFQATT and SNEGSKA (reference sequence). The germline V and J ends were trimmed by 3 bases and 7 bases, with 18 bases remaining between them. The CDR3 DNA reads as TGCAGTGCTAGTTTAGGCCAGGGGTCTGGTGGCTACACCTTC. Protein sequence: CSASLGQGSGGYTF.

The chain employs TRBV20-1 and TRBJ2-5; 11 positions match TRBD2. J was trimmed by 3 bases and V by 1 base; bases with no gene match: 4. The germline gives CDR1 DFQATT, CDR2 SNEGSKA (reference sequence). This CDR3 region has 15 residues. The CDR3 spells CSARGSSGREETQYF. CDR3 sequence (DNA): TGCAGTGCTAGAGGGAGTAGCGGGAGGGAAGAGACCCAGTACTTC.

This clonotype has more than one count but fewer than ten. The genes are TRBV7-2 and TRBJ1-2; TRBD1 matches 7 bases. The germline V gene encodes CDR1 SGHTA and CDR2 FQGNSA. This CDR3 is built from 13 residues. Trimming cost V 5 bases and J 8 bases; bases outside gene matches: 8. The CDR3 DNA sequence: TGTGCCAGCAGCCCCCAGACAGGGCTGGGCTACACCTTC. This codes for CASSPQTGLGYTF.

CDR3 bases: TGTGCCAGCAGCCTACAGAGCTCCTATAATTCACCCCTCCACTTT. It is translated as CASSLQSSYNSPLHF. The rearrangement links TRBV7-2 to TRBJ1-6; D is undetermined. Trimming shortened V by 5 bases and J by 0 bases, and 8 bases separated the two germline ends. Looked up from germline, CDR1 is SGHTA and CDR2 is FQGNSA. The length of the CDR3 is 15 residues.

The rearrangement links TRBV7-2 to TRBJ2-3, with a possible D match to TRBD2 (5 bases). V was pared by 5 bases and J by 4 bases, with 13 bases between. There are 14 residues in the CDR3. The V gene's germline CDR1 is SGHTA and CDR2 FQGNSA. In nucleotides, the CDR3 is TGTGCCAGCAGCCCCAAAGCGGAATCAGATACGCAGTATTTT. Residues: CASSPKAESDTQYF.

This clonotype showed up just a few times. The J gene is TRBJ2-5, the V gene TRBV29-1, with D perhaps TRBD1 or TRBD2 (5 bases each). This CDR3 comprises 18 residues. In germline, CDR1 is SQVTM, CDR2 ANQGSEA. Trimming took off 1 base at V and 0 bases at J, with 21 bases between the two ends. In DNA form, the CDR3 reads TGCAGCGTTGAAGTCAAGACGGGACGGATTTCGTACCAAGAGACCCAGTACTTC. Amino acid sequence: CSVEVKTGRISYQETQYF.

This chain uses TRBV7-2 with TRBJ1-2; weak D call: TRBD1 (5 bases). V was trimmed by 3 bases and J by 4 bases, leaving 12 bases between them. This CDR3 is built from 14 residues. Germline CDR1 and CDR2: SGHTA and FQGNSA. The chain's CDR3 is CASSLGQGSYGYTF. The CDR3 bases are TGTGCCAGCAGCTTGGGGCAGGGTAGCTATGGCTACACCTTC.